The clone carrying this T cell receptor (beta chain) was observed a few times. Antigen: not known. Primers: 60 Vbeta forward and 13 Jbeta reverse. The repertoire was sequenced with immunoSEQ multiplex PCR; TCRdb's copy has only in-frame clones and lacks some. Here the sample spans about 100,000 clones, around 83% being singletons. The data were taken from a study of cytomegalovirus exposure and HLA in healthy donors. Study findings and constraints: Looking again later, the authors saw that most CMV-associated TCR beta chains seemed HLA-restricted. In a later analysis, specific HLA alleles were associated with approximately 17,000 TCR beta sequences at a 0.05 false discovery rate. Most subjects' HLA-A and HLA-B alleles were reportedly predicted from TCR beta sequences.

CDR1 and CDR2 from the germline V gene are SGHTA and FQGNSA. Germline trimming cut 0 bases from V and 1 base from J; bases unmatched to any gene: 2. The CDR3 extends over 16 amino acids. The rearrangement links TRBV7-2 to TRBJ2-7, with 11 bases lining up with TRBD2. Source material: PBMCs. This clonotype originated in a man aged 30-40 years in good health and CMV-seronegative. The CDR3 loop is CASSLARLAGSYEQYF. The DNA for the CDR3 is TGTGCCAGCAGCTTAGCGCGACTAGCGGGATCCTACGAGCAGTACTTC.